The present TCR beta chain was sequenced within a study of T cell responses to AZD1222 COVID-19 vaccine. Study details: Whether given at about 4 or about 12 weeks, second doses were pooled.

The CDR3 has 14 residues. Germline trimming cut 5 bases from V and 3 bases from J; bases unmatched to any gene: 3. Germline V lookup: CDR1 SEHNR, CDR2 FQNEAQ (reference sequence). Sequenced by immunoSEQ multiplex PCR; TCRdb stores in-frame clones only, minus some. The sample carries 95,000 to 110,000 clones, more than 70% recorded once. Of note for this clone: Its antigen is unknown.

Study outcomes and limitations: A mostly white British donor set with more females was recruited, and clonal diversity was possibly underestimated.

The TCR comes from an adult in good health. The sample was peripheral blood, taken on day 0 of AZD1222 vaccination. J is TRBJ1-1 and V is TRBV7-9; 10 positions agree with TRBD1. This CDR3 is CASSPGQGYTEAFF. The CDR3 DNA is TGTGCCAGCAGCCCGGGACAGGGGTACACTGAAGCTTTCTTT.